This entry features one T cell receptor beta chain sequence. This clonotype was seen at least ten times. It has no known antigen specificity. It has no much larger one-base neighbor in the sample; base qualities were not kept. The TCR beta CDR3 regions were amplified from the RNA transcripts. The TCR CDR3 was subjected to a first round of RT-PCR using the HTBI primer set and the Qiagen OneStep RT-PCR kit. The libraries were constructed in a second round of multiplex PCR and then size-selected and purified. The libraries were sequenced on an Illumina HiSeq2000 using paired-end 100 bp reads. Processing in the source paper ran as follows. Raw data were processed with SOAPnuke, discarding reads with adapters, uncalled bases, mean Phred below 15, or no exact constant-primer or identifier match. High-quality paired reads were merged using COPE v1.2.5, and each unique nucleotide sequence was defined as a clonotype. MiTCR v1.1 was used to align clonotypes to the IMGT TRBV, TRBD and TRBJ reference segments. The analysis was restricted to V-J combinations with a frequency above 0.0001, which together covered 98% to 99.2% of the repertoires. The TCS score was defined as the ratio of F50 (clonal expansion) to E x V (chaos), calculated using BLOSUM62-based TCRdist between CDR3 peptides within each V-J. Welch's t-statistics and random forest reduced several hundred V-J features to 13, which were used in a naive Bayes classifier (R e1071). The similarity between thyroid and blood repertoires was quantified using the Morisita-Horn index. TCRdb cleaned the public reads at Q25 with fastp, built clones with MiXCR and kept in-frame beta chains. For every CDR3 protein sequence, its rows merge into one entry that carries the most common genes and DNA. TCRdb's processing, not the study's, gives the V and J calls here. The sample has around 580,000 distinct CDR3 sequences on record, 46% of them singletons. The ten largest clones take up around 7.7% of the sample.

The record originates from a study of T cells in Graves' hyperthyroidism and ophthalmopathy (dated by TCRdb to the late 2010s). Context from the whole study: TCR V-J signatures able to tell the groups apart were searched for in a discovery cohort of some 97 patients, of whom roughly 42 had Graves' ophthalmopathy and 55 to 65 had stable Graves' hyperthyroidism. Prospective prediction of ophthalmopathy was tested in an independent validation cohort consisting of 18 to 20 hyperthyroidism patients and more than 15 patients who later progressed to ophthalmopathy. For training and testing, the roughly 93 patients in the discovery cohort were randomly divided in a 7:3 ratio. In addition, the study compared T-cell repertoires in thyroid tissue and in blood from five to seven Graves' hyperthyroidism patients. After sampling, hyperthyroidism patients received methimazole starting at 30 mg daily, and ophthalmopathy patients received high-dose intravenous methylprednisolone. The paper describes TCR Vbeta CDR3 sequencing of fewer than 150 peripheral blood samples, made up of under 50 ophthalmopathy patients, approximately 73 hyperthyroidism patients and 17 progressor patients. Study-level results and caveats: In validation, the model predicted progression to ophthalmopathy a median of about 5.9 months before onset, with 70% to 71% sensitivity and nearly 75% specificity. Sample size was not statistically predetermined, and blinding of investigators to group allocation was not performed. A 13 V-J signature model separated ophthalmopathy from stable hyperthyroidism, with around 90% sensitivity and 81.08% specificity in cross-validation and 80%/75% in testing. Most expanded thyroid clonotypes (frequency above 0.001) were also found in blood, which suggests that blood repertoires may mirror thyroid immune responses.

Its CDR3 holds 14 amino acids, cysteine through phenylalanine. The entry retains the CDR3 DNA only, 42 bases that are in frame from base 1. According to the germline V gene (reference sequence), CDR1 reads DFQATT and CDR2 reads SNEGSKA. Here V drops 5 bases and J drops 0 bases, and the junction holds 3 bases not matched to any gene. A patient counted as having stable Graves' hyperthyroidism if no progression to ophthalmopathy occurred over 18 months of follow-up. Hyperthyroidism patients were newly diagnosed, with disease duration under 2 months, and aged 18 to 65 years. Any patient with an uncontrolled infection, another autoimmune disease, pregnancy or lactation was excluded. Clinical symptoms, serum thyroxine and TRAb, thyroid ultrasound, and orbital computed tomography formed the basis for the diagnoses. Total RNA was extracted using Trizol reagent, and RNA quality was assessed on an Agilent 2100 Bioanalyzer.

The receptor's source is a woman aged 18-29 years with Graves' hyperthyroidism. The chain joins TRBV20-1 to TRBJ1-5, with 8 bases in between that match TRBD1. The sample taken for sequencing was peripheral blood or thyroid tissue (not recorded which). The nucleotide sequence is TGCAGTGCTTGGACAGGGTATAGCAATCAGCCCCAGCATTTT. Its coded protein is CSAWTGYSNQPQHF.